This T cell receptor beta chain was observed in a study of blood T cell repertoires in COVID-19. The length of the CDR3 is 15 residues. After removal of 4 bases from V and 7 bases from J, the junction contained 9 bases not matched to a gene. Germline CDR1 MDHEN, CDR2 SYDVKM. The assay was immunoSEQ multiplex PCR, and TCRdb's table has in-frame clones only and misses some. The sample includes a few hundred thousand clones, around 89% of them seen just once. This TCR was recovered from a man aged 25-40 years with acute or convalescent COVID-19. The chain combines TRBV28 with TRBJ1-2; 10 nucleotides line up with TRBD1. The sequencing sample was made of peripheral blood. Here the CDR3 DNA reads TGTGCCAGCAGTTCCAGACAGGGGGCGGCCGGTGGCTACACCTTC. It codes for CASSSRQGAAGGYTF.